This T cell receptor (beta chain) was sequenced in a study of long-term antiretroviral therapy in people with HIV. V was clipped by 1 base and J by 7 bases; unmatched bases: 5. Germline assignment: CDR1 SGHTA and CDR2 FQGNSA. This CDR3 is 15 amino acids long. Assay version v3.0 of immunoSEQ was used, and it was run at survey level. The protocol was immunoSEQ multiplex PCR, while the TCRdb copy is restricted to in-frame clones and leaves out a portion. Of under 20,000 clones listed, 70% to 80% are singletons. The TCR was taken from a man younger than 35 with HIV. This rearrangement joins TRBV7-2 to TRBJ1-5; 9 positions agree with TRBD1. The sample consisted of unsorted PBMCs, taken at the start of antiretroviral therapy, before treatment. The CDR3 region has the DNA TGTGCCAGCAGCTTAGACAGGGGGCGGGAGCAGCCCCAGCATTTT. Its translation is CASSLDRGREQPQHF.